This is a list of T cell receptor beta chains from one sample in a study of response to subunit inactivated influenza vaccine. TCRdb recomputed calls from the RT-PCR reads with MiXCR, one row per CDR3 protein. The sample records around 320,000 distinct CDR3 sequences, 22% being singletons. The sequencing here drew on PBMCs from blood, taken about 20 months after vaccination. The source of these receptors is a man aged 50-75 years who received an inactivated influenza vaccine. The CDR3 runs from the conserved cysteine through the conserved F or W. A D gene is named only where the DNA matches it firmly. A row's size may be missing; if present it is once, few, many or a size class.

>-|TRBV20-1|many|TRBJ1-3
CSVARGSIGNTIYF
TGCAGTGTCGCACGGGGCTCTATTGGAAACACCATATATTTT
>-|TRBV20-1|-|TRBJ2-3
CSVIALSGTDTQYF
TGCAGTGTAATAGCGCTTTCTGGCACAGATACGCAGTATTTT
>-|TRBV9|-|TRBJ1-1
CASSAVRAAGTEAFF
TGTGCCAGCAGCGCGGTCAGGGCAGCCGGGACTGAAGCTTTCTTT
>TRBD1|TRBV5-1|few|TRBJ1-5
CASSLRTGGDQPQHF
TGCGCCAGCAGCTTGAGGACAGGGGGCGATCAGCCCCAGCATTTT
>TRBD1|TRBV11-3|-|TRBJ2-1
CASSQTGEYNEQFF
TGTGCCAGCAGCCAGACAGGGGAGTACAATGAGCAGTTCTTC
>-|TRBV16|few|TRBJ1-1
CASSHGPKRAFF
TGTGCCAGCAGCCACGGACCAAAGAGGGCTTTCTTT
>-|TRBV4-3|few|TRBJ1-6
CASSQDQAGVNSPLHF
TGCGCCAGCAGCCAAGATCAGGCAGGGGTTAATTCACCCCTCCACTTT
>-|TRBV18|-|TRBJ1-2
CASSPSLRGNYGYTF
TGTGCCAGCTCACCATCGTTACGGGGGAACTATGGCTACACCTTC
>-|TRBV5-1|many|TRBJ1-4
CASSKTNPNEKLFF
TGCGCCAGCAGCAAAACAAATCCTAATGAAAAACTGTTTTTT
>-|TRBV7-2|few|TRBJ1-5
CASSLATGAGQPQHF
TGTGCCAGCAGCTTAGCAACGGGGGCAGGTCAGCCCCAGCATTTT
>-|TRBV27|-|TRBJ1-1
CASSLSIRNTEAFF
TGTGCCAGCAGTTTATCAATCAGAAACACTGAAGCTTTCTTT
>TRBD1|TRBV11-2|few|TRBJ1-1
CASRPQGLVRGTEAFF
TGTGCCAGCAGACCACAGGGGTTGGTTCGGGGCACTGAAGCTTTCTTT
>-|TRBV20-1|few|TRBJ2-2
CSAHTGRNTGELFF
TGCAGTGCTCATACGGGACGGAACACCGGGGAGCTGTTTTTT
>-|TRBV25-1|many|TRBJ1-6
CASSGGAYNSPLHF
TGTGCCAGCAGTGGGGGGGCATATAATTCACCCCTCCACTTT
>-|TRBV28|-|TRBJ1-5
CASSLPGDKNQHQHF
TGTGCCAGCAGTTTGCCCGGGGACAAAAATCAGCACCAGCATTTT
>-|TRBV24-1|-|TRBJ1-2
CATSEGYGYTF
TGTGCCACCAGTGAAGGGTATGGCTACACCTTC
>TRBD1|TRBV5-1|many|TRBJ1-6
CASSTGQGADSPLHF
TGCGCCAGCAGCACGGGACAGGGGGCTGATTCACCCCTCCACTTT
>-|TRBV4-1|-|TRBJ2-1
CASSQGELKQFF
TGCGCCAGCAGCCAAGGGGAGTTGAAGCAGTTCTTC
>-|TRBV29-1|few|TRBJ2-6
CSVRGAGANVLTF
TGCAGCGTCAGGGGTGCCGGGGCCAACGTCCTGACTTTC
>TRBD2|TRBV7-8|many|TRBJ2-1
CASSPGGLAGVEQFF
TGTGCCAGCAGCCCGGGGGGACTAGCGGGAGTTGAGCAGTTCTTC
>TRBD2|TRBV10-3|-|TRBJ2-3
CAISSPLAGSTDTQNF
TGTGCCATCAGTTCTCCTTTAGCGGGAAGCACAGATACGCAGAATTTT
>-|TRBV14|few|TRBJ2-7
CASSTTPLLGRSSYEQYF
TGTGCCAGCAGCACCACACCTCTACTAGGCCGAAGCTCCTACGAGCAGTACTTC
>-|TRBV7-2|-|TRBJ2-7
CASSSSLRSHEQYF
TGTGCCAGCAGCTCCTCATTGAGATCCCACGAGCAGTACTTC
>-|TRBV27|-|TRBJ2-3
CASSFVGLLPTDTQYF
TGTGCCAGCAGTTTCGTAGGACTTCTACCGACAGATACGCAGTATTTT
>-|TRBV6-2/TRBV6-3|few|TRBJ1-6
CASSWGTENSPLHF
TGTGCCAGCAGCTGGGGGACGGAGAATTCACCCCTCCACTTT
>-|TRBV6-1|few|TRBJ1-1
CASTDTRTRMNTEAFF
TGTGCCAGCACCGACACAAGGACAAGAATGAACACTGAAGCTTTCTTT
>-|TRBV11-2|-|TRBJ1-3
CASSLYGRGLSGNTIYF
TGTGCCAGCAGCTTATACGGCAGGGGTCTCTCTGGAAACACCATATATTTT
>-|TRBV4-3|many|TRBJ2-3
CASSQDREGALTDTQYF
TGCGCCAGCAGCCAAGATAGGGAGGGGGCCCTCACAGATACGCAGTATTTT
>TRBD2|TRBV5-1|-|TRBJ2-3
CASRTSGRMTDTQYF
TGCGCCAGCAGAACTAGCGGGAGAATGACAGATACGCAGTATTTT
>-|TRBV20-1|-|TRBJ1-5
CSACSGGYSNQPQHF
TGCAGTGCTTGCAGTGGTGGGTATAGCAATCAGCCCCAGCATTTT
>-|TRBV29-1|-|TRBJ1-1
CSVRKGARNTEAFF
TGCAGCGTACGAAAAGGGGCCCGGAACACTGAAGCTTTCTTT
>TRBD1|TRBV9|many|TRBJ2-3
CASSVTPGQGINTQYF
TGTGCCAGCAGCGTAACCCCGGGACAGGGGATAAATACGCAGTATTTT
>-|TRBV5-1|-|TRBJ1-5
CASSLRQQTDQPQHF
TGCGCCAGCAGCTTGAGACAGCAAACCGATCAGCCCCAGCATTTT
>TRBD2|TRBV7-2|-|TRBJ2-1
CASSLGLVVYEQFF
TGTGCCAGCAGCCTCGGACTAGTAGTTTATGAGCAGTTCTTC
>TRBD1|TRBV20-1|many|TRBJ1-4
CSASGAEGQGAEKLFF
TGCAGTGCTAGTGGGGCAGAAGGACAGGGGGCTGAAAAACTGTTTTTT
>-|TRBV20-1|once|TRBJ2-7
CSAPRGNGFSYEQYF
TGCAGTGCTCCCCGAGGGAACGGTTTCTCCTACGAGCAGTACTTC
>TRBD2|TRBV7-2|few|TRBJ2-1
CASSLALNSGSGNEQFF
TGTGCCAGCAGCTTAGCGCTAAATAGCGGGAGCGGAAATGAGCAGTTCTTC
>TRBD1|TRBV10-3|few|TRBJ2-7
CAISGDRGYEQYF
TGTGCCATCAGCGGGGACAGGGGCTACGAGCAGTACTTC
>TRBD1|TRBV11-2|-|TRBJ1-2
CASSHDRGSYGYTF
TGTGCCAGCAGCCACGACAGGGGAAGTTATGGCTACACCTTC
>-|TRBV12-3/TRBV12-4|few|TRBJ2-2
CASSPHVSGANTGELFF
TGTGCCAGCAGTCCCCACGTGTCAGGGGCGAACACCGGGGAGCTGTTTTTT
>TRBD2|TRBV5-1|-|TRBJ2-5
CASSYPGLAGGYQETQYF
TGCGCCAGCAGCTATCCGGGACTAGCGGGGGGCTACCAAGAGACCCAGTACTTC
>TRBD1|TRBV9|many|TRBJ2-7
CASSERQGAYEQYF
TGTGCCAGCAGCGAACGACAGGGAGCCTACGAGCAGTACTTC